Shown below are 20 T cell receptor beta chains from a single sample sequenced in a study of identical twins. A single record per CDR3 protein comes from TCRdb applying MiXCR to the 5' RACE reads. The data contain hundreds of thousands of distinct CDR3 sequences, about 20% of them singletons. Another study also made use of these data, one on T cells expressing NK-cell markers.

The sequenced sample was PBMCs. These receptors were obtained from a woman younger than 30 in good health.

This rearrangement joins TRBV20-1 to TRBJ2-1; 8 bases match TRBD2. This CDR3 contains 15 residues. Germline V gene data show CDR1 as DFQATT and CDR2 as SNEGSKA (reference sequence). Trimming at V came to 3 bases and at J to 0 bases, leaving 4 bases not matched to a gene. CDR3 in amino acids: CSASSGVSSYNEQFF. The CDR3 bases are TGCAGTGCTAGTAGCGGGGTTAGCTCCTACAATGAGCAGTTCTTC.

This clonotype occurred a few times. The chain couples TRBV5-6 to TRBJ2-1, with D maybe TRBD1 (5 bases). Germline CDR1 and CDR2: SGHDT and YYEEEE. There are 13 residues in the CDR3. The V end lost 0 bases, the J end lost 8 bases, and 9 bases lay between the germline ends. As DNA, the CDR3 is TGTGCCAGCAGCTTGGTAGGGGTCTATGAGCAGTTCTTC. It codes for CASSLVGVYEQFF.

This clonotype was observed a handful of times. The chain joins TRBV5-1 to TRBJ2-1; 10 bases fit TRBD2. CDR1 and CDR2 from the germline V gene are SGHRS and YFSETQ. The trim removed 2 bases at V and 6 bases at J, leaving 5 bases unmatched. The CDR3 extends over 15 amino acids. DNA of the CDR3: TGCGCCAGCAGCTTCCTAGCGGGAGTTCCCAATGAGCAGTTCTTC. Its translation: CASSFLAGVPNEQFF.

At least ten counts were recorded for this clonotype. The chain uses TRBV5-5 and TRBJ2-3; TRBD2 aligns across 15 bases. The CDR3 is 17 amino acids. Germline loops: CDR1 SGHKS, CDR2 YYEKEE (reference sequence). The trim removed 3 bases at V and 3 bases at J, leaving 5 bases unmatched. The CDR3 nucleotides are TGTGCCAGCAGCTCCTGGACTAGCGGGGGGGTAACAGATACGCAGTATTTT. It specifies CASSSWTSGGVTDTQYF.

The chain combines TRBV7-9 with TRBJ2-3; D perhaps matches TRBD1 (5 bases). Looked up from germline, CDR1 is SEHNR and CDR2 is FQNEAQ (reference sequence). V was clipped by 2 bases and J by 4 bases, with 10 bases between them. This CDR3 region has 14 residues. CDR3 bases: TGTGCCAGCAGCTTAAGGGGATTGGCAGATACGCAGTATTTT. It translates to CASSLRGLADTQYF. The full variable domain, its missing parts supplied by reference TRBV7-9 and TRBJ2-3, is DTGVSQNPRHKITKRGQNVTFRCDPISEHNRLYWYRQTLGQGPEFLTYFQNEAQLEKSRLLSDRFSAERPKGSFSTLEIQRTEQGDSAMYLCASSLRGLADTQYFGPGTRLTVL.

This chain uses TRBV5-1 with TRBJ2-3, with unresolved D. This CDR3 comprises 15 residues. The germline V and J ends were trimmed by 2 bases and 2 bases, with 12 bases remaining between them. Germline V gives CDR1 SGHRS, CDR2 YFSETQ. Here the CDR3 DNA reads TGCGCCAGCAGCTTCCGAGCCAGGAACACAGATACGCAGTATTTT. It yields the protein CASSFRARNTDTQYF.

This clonotype was detected only a few times. The genes are TRBV11-2 and TRBJ2-5, with 7 nucleotides matching TRBD1. The trim removed 6 bases at V and 0 bases at J, leaving 1 base unmatched. Per the germline V gene, CDR1 is SGHAT and CDR2 is FQNNGV. The CDR3 length is 13 residues. The CDR3 DNA reads as TGTGCCAGCAGAGGGACAGACCAAGAGACCCAGTACTTC. Encoded protein: CASRGTDQETQYF.

This clonotype was seen a few times. The chain couples TRBV7-2 to TRBJ2-1; 7 bases are shared with TRBD2. CDR1 and CDR2 from the germline V gene are SGHTA and FQGNSA. This CDR3 is 16 amino acids long. V was pared by 4 bases and J by 9 bases, with 15 bases of the junction left unmatched. The CDR3 DNA follows: TGTGCCAGCAGCTCGATCGGGGGGAAAGGGAATGGTGAGCAGTTCTTC. This codes for CASSSIGGKGNGEQFF.

This clonotype showed up many times. CDR3 DNA: TGTGCCAGCAGTCCCCCAGCGAATGAGCAGTTCTTC. Encoded protein: CASSPPANEQFF. This chain joins TRBV6-1 and TRBJ2-1; D is unclear. Trimming left V 5 bases short and J 7 bases short, with 9 bases between. The germline CDR1 and CDR2 sequences are MNHNS and SASEGT. The CDR3 is 12 amino acids.

This clonotype was counted between two and nine times. The chain couples TRBV12-3 or TRBV12-4 to TRBJ1-2; possible D gene TRBD1, 6 bases. The CDR3 sequence is 13 residues long. V was shortened by 8 bases and J by 6 bases, with 16 bases between the two germline ends. CDR3 residues: CASHDRYRNGYTF. Here the CDR3 DNA reads TGTGCCAGCCATGACAGGTACAGAAATGGCTACACCTTC.

The chain joins TRBV7-2 to TRBJ2-4, with no clear D. Germline V gene data show CDR1 as SGHTA and CDR2 as FQGNSA. This CDR3 is 14 amino acids long. Trimming pared 4 bases from V and 3 bases from J, leaving 10 bases between. Here the CDR3 reads CASSYGSLKNIQYF. The CDR3 coding sequence is TGTGCCAGCAGCTACGGCAGCCTCAAAAACATTCAGTACTTC.

This clonotype came up a few times. This chain links TRBV7-2 with TRBJ2-3; 8 bases are a match to TRBD1. In germline, CDR1 is SGHTA, CDR2 FQGNSA. The CDR3 consists of 14 residues. V shed 5 bases, J shed 1 base, and the junction held 2 bases outside the gene matches. The DNA of the CDR3 is TGTGCCAGCAGCGGACAGGGAGGCACAGATACGCAGTATTTT. It specifies CASSGQGGTDTQYF. Using reference TRBV7-2 and TRBJ2-3 for the parts outside the CDR3, the full variable domain is GAGVSQSPSNKVTEKGKDVELRCDPISGHTALYWYRQSLGQGLEFLIYFQGNSAPDKSGLPSDRFSAERTGGSVSTLTIQRTQQEDSAVYLCASSGQGGTDTQYFGPGTRLTVL.

The chain joins TRBV6-6 to TRBJ1-1; D unresolved. V dropped 0 bases and J dropped 4 bases, with 6 bases sitting between them. Germline CDR1 MNHNY, CDR2 SVGAGI (reference sequence). This CDR3 comprises 13 residues. This chain's CDR3 is CASSYSAITEAFF. The CDR3 DNA reads TGTGCCAGCAGTTACTCGGCAATCACTGAAGCTTTCTTT.

V is TRBV20-1 and J is TRBJ2-1; D is perhaps TRBD1 (6 bases). The germline V gene has CDR1 DFQATT and CDR2 SNEGSKA (reference sequence). V lost 3 bases, J lost 0 bases, and 18 bases lay in between. The CDR3 loop spans 17 amino acids. The CDR3 loop reads CSASGSEGHISYNEQFF. As DNA, the CDR3 is TGCAGTGCTAGTGGGAGTGAGGGACATATCTCCTACAATGAGCAGTTCTTC.

This clonotype was counted a few times. This chain connects TRBV20-1 to TRBJ2-2, with D perhaps TRBD2 (5 bases). CDR1 is DFQATT, CDR2 SNEGSKA, per germline (reference sequence). The CDR3 sequence is 13 residues long. V dropped 0 bases and J dropped 5 bases, with 7 bases sitting between them. The chain's CDR3 is CSARDSATGELFF. The CDR3 DNA is TGCAGTGCTAGAGATAGCGCAACCGGGGAGCTGTTTTTT.

Many counts were recorded for this clonotype. The rearrangement uses TRBV12-3 or TRBV12-4 and TRBJ2-1, with TRBD1 matching 10 bases. The CDR3 length is 14 residues. V lost 5 bases and J lost 8; bases outside the gene matches: 6. The DNA of the CDR3 is TGTGCCAGCAGTCGGACAGGGGGTCGGTATGAGCAGTTCTTC. This gives the protein CASSRTGGRYEQFF.

This clonotype was observed a few times. The chain uses TRBV6-1 and TRBJ2-7; 7 nucleotides match TRBD2. Germline lookup yields CDR1 MNHNS and CDR2 SASEGT. Trimming took 7 bases from V and 3 from J; bases not matched to a gene: 6. The CDR3 runs to 13 residues. The CDR3 sequence is CASTAGLIYEQYF. Here the CDR3 DNA reads TGTGCCAGCACGGCGGGACTAATCTACGAGCAGTACTTC.

The chain has TRBV6-2 or TRBV6-3 and TRBJ2-1; 7 bases agree with TRBD2. Germline V lookup: CDR1 MNHEY, CDR2 SVGEGT. The CDR3 has 16 residues. With V trimmed by 2 bases and J by 2 bases, 6 bases remained unmatched. This CDR3 is CASSYRSGVAYNEQFF. The CDR3 DNA sequence: TGTGCCAGCAGTTACAGAAGCGGGGTTGCCTACAATGAGCAGTTCTTC.

The chain combines TRBV18 with TRBJ1-3; D remains unclear. V lost 1 base to trimming and J lost 0 bases, with 7 bases between them. Germline values: CDR1 KGHSH, CDR2 LQKENI. The CDR3 is 15 residues long. The CDR3 nucleotides read TGTGCCAGCTCACCACAAAGAGGCTCTGGAAACACCATATATTTT. This encodes CASSPQRGSGNTIYF.

The rearrangement links TRBV6-1 to TRBJ1-5; no reliable D call. Germline V CDR1 and CDR2: MNHNS, SASEGT. CDR3 size: 14 residues. V lost 8 bases and J 2 bases, leaving 13 bases between the germline ends. In nucleotides, the CDR3 is TGTGCCAGCCGAGATTCGGGCGGCAATCAGCCCCAGCATTTT. This translates into CASRDSGGNQPQHF.